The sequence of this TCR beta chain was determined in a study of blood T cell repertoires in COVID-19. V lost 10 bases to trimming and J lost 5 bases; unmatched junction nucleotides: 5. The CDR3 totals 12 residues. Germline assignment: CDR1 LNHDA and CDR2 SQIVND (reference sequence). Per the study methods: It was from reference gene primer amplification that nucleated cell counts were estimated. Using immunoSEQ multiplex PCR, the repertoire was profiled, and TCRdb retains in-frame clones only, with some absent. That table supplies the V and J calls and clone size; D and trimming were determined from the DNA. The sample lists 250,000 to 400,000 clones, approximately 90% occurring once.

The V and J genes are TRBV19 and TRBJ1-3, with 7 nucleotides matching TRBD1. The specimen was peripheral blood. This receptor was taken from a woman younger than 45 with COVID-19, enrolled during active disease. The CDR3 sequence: CATRQGRNTIYF. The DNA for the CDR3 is TGTGCCACCAGACAGGGCCGAAACACCATATATTTT.